The table lists the clone carrying this TCR beta chain with a few counts. This sample stems from a study of blood T cell repertoires in COVID-19. V lost 4 bases and J lost 1, with 10 bases in between. The CDR3 extends over 15 amino acids. From germline, CDR1 is SEHNR and CDR2 FQNEAQ (reference sequence). Repertoires were generated with immunoSEQ multiplex PCR, while TCRdb's copy carries only in-frame clones and drops some. The sample holds some 350,000 clones, about 83% seen once. The TCR was taken from a man in his thirties or forties with active or convalescent COVID-19. Material for sequencing was peripheral blood. The J gene is TRBJ2-2, the V gene TRBV7-9; TRBD1 is a possible D gene (6 bases). CDR3 protein: CASSSLQGNTGELFF. In nucleotides, the CDR3 is TGTGCCAGCAGCTCGTTACAGGGGAACACCGGGGAGCTGTTTTTT. The full variable domain, with the rest looked up from reference TRBV7-9 and TRBJ2-2, is DTGVSQNPRHKITKRGQNVTFRCDPISEHNRLYWYRQTLGQGPEFLTYFQNEAQLEKSRLLSDRFSAERPKGSFSTLEIQRTEQGDSAMYLCASSSLQGNTGELFFGEGSRLTVL.